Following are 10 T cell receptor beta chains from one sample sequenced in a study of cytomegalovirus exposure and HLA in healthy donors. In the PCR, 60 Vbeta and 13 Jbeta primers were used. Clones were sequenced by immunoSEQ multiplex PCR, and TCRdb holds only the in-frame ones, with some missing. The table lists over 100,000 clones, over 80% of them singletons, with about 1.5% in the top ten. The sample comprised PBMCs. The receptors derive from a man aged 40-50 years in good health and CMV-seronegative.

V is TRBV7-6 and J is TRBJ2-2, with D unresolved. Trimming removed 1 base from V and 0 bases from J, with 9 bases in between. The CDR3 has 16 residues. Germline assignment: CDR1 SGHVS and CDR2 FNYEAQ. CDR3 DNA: TGTGCCAGCAGCTTAGGCAGGCCCGCGAACACCGGGGAGCTGTTTTTT. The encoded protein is CASSLGRPANTGELFF.

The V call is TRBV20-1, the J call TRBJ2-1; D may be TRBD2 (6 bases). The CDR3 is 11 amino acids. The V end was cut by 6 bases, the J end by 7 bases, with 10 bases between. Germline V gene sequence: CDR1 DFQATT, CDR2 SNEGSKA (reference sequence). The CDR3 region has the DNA TGCAGTGCCCACCGGGGGAATGAGCAGTTCTTC. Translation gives CSAHRGNEQFF.

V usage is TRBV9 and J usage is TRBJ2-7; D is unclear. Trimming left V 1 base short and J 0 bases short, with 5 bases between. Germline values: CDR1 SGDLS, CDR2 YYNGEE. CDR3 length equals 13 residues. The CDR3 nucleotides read TGTGCCAGCAGCGTATCAGACTCCTACGAGCAGTACTTC. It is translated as CASSVSDSYEQYF.

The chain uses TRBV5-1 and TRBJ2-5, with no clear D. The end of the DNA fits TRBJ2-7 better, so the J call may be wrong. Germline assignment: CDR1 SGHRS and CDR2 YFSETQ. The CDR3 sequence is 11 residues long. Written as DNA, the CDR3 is TGCGCCAGCAGTTCAACCTACGAGCAGTACTTC. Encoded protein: CASSSTYEQYF.

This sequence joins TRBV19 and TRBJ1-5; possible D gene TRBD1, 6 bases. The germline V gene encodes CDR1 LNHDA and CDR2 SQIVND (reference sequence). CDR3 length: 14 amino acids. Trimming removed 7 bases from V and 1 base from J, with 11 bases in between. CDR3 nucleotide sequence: TGTGCCAGTACTAACGACAGGAGCAATCAGCCCCAGCATTTT. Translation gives CASTNDRSNQPQHF.

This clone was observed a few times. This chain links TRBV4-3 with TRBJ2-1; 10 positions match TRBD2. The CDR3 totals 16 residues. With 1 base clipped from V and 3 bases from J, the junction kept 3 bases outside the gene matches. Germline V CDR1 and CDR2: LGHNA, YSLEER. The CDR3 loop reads CASSQGTSGDYNEQFF. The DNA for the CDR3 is TGCGCCAGCAGCCAAGGGACTAGCGGCGACTACAATGAGCAGTTCTTC.

The CDR3 spells CASSASLAGGAPYEQYF. Here the CDR3 DNA reads TGTGCCAGCAGTGCCTCCCTAGCGGGGGGTGCCCCCTACGAGCAGTACTTC. This sequence joins TRBV27 and TRBJ2-7, with 11 positions matching TRBD2. V gave up 5 bases and J gave up 2 bases; unmatched junction bases: 11. CDR3 size: 17 residues. The V gene's germline CDR1 is MNHEY and CDR2 SMNVEV (reference sequence).

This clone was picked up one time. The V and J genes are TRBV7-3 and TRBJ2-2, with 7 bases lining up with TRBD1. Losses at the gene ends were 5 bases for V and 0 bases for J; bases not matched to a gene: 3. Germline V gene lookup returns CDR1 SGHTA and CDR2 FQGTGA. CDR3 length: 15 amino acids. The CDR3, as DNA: TGTGCCAGCAGCCCCGGGACAGCGAACACCGGGGAGCTGTTTTTT. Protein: CASSPGTANTGELFF.

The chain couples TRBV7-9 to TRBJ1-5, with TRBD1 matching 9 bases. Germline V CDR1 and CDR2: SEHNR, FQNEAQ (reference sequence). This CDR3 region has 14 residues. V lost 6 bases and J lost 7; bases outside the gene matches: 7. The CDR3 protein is CASSLPGTGQPQHF. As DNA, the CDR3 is TGTGCCAGCAGTCTTCCCGGGACAGGGCAGCCCCAGCATTTT.

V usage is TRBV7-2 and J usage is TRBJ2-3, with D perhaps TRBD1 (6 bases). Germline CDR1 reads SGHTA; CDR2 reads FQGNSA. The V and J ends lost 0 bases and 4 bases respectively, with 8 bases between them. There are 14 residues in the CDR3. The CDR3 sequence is CASSLAYRADTQYF. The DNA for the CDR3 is TGTGCCAGCAGCTTAGCGTACAGGGCAGATACGCAGTATTTT.